This TCR beta chain was captured in a study of T cells in Graves' hyperthyroidism and ophthalmopathy. Study summary: Blood was drawn when the patient was first diagnosed and still untreated. Study-wide results and caveats: Most thyroid clonotypes expanded above 0.001 were also detected in blood. A model using 13 V-J features told ophthalmopathy apart from stable hyperthyroidism.

Trimming left V 0 bases short and J 2 bases short, with 11 bases between. The CDR3 covers 15 residues. The germline V gene has CDR1 DFQATT and CDR2 SNEGSKA (reference sequence). Amplification of TCR beta CDR3 regions used RNA as the template. HTBI primers drove first-round RT-PCR of the TCR CDR3. In TCRdb, the multiplex PCR reads were re-called with MiXCR into one record per CDR3 protein. The sample yields over 650,000 distinct CDR3 sequences, around 17% seen once. Uncontrolled infection, other autoimmune disease, pregnancy or lactation disqualified patients from enrolment. This clonotype was seen repeatedly, ten times or more. What it binds is not known.

The sample was blood. The chain has TRBV20-1 and TRBJ2-1; D may be TRBD2 (6 bases). The source of this sequence is a man aged 18 to 29 with Graves' hyperthyroidism. The CDR3 nucleotides are TGCAGTGCTAGAGATCGTAGCGGTCCCTACAATGAGCAGTTCTTC. It specifies CSARDRSGPYNEQFF.